The 15 T cell receptor beta chains below all came from one sample that was sequenced in a study of brain T cells in children with intractable seizures (dated by TCRdb to about 2021). Library construction relied on the immunoSEQ multiplex PCR assay. Entries here come from immuneACCESS through TCRdb and include only in-frame sequences with V and J called. Some clones fail to appear in such tables; in the studies checked, an unresolved V gene covers under half of the shortfall, and the cause of the remainder is unknown. The sample has approximately 330,000 clones on record, 93% of them singletons. About 5.8% of the sample is in the top ten clones. The time point label for this specimen denotes: blood from clinic visit 5 months post-surgery; TSC patient then seizure free. The sample consisted of peripheral blood, taken 5 to 6 months after surgery. These receptors all come from a boy under two years old with tuberous sclerosis and intractable seizures.

This rearrangement joins TRBV30 to TRBJ1-2, with D uncertain. V lost 1 base to trimming and J lost 4 bases, with 10 bases between them. Germline V gene sequence: CDR1 GTSNPN, CDR2 SVGIG (reference sequence). The CDR3 loop spans 13 amino acids. This CDR3 is CAWSEQTPYGYTF. The CDR3 region has the DNA TGTGCCTGGAGTGAACAGACGCCCTATGGCTACACCTTC.

This clone appeared a single time. The J gene is TRBJ2-7, the V gene TRBV5-5; 7 bases are a match to TRBD1. The CDR3 length is 15 residues. Trimming took 4 bases from V and 4 from J; bases not matched to a gene: 11. The germline gives CDR1 SGHKS, CDR2 YYEKEE (reference sequence). This chain's CDR3 is CASSPTTGRQYEQYF. The CDR3 bases are TGTGCCAGCAGCCCTACGACAGGGCGGCAGTACGAGCAGTACTTC. Variable domain in full (rest from reference TRBV5-5 and TRBJ2-7): DAGVTQSPTHLIKTRGQQVTLRCSPISGHKSVSWYQQVLGQGPQFIFQYYEKEERGRGNFPDRFSARQFPNYSSELNVNALLLGDSALYLCASSPTTGRQYEQYFGPGTRLTVT.

V usage is TRBV29-1 and J usage is TRBJ2-7, with D hard to call. Trimming removed 8 bases at V and 1 base at J, with 15 bases between. CDR3 length equals 13 residues. Germline-derived CDR1 and CDR2 are SQVTM and ANQGSEA. CDR3 sequence (DNA): TGCAGCTTTGCCCGGACGGTTTCCTACGAGCAGTACTTC. This gives the protein CSFARTVSYEQYF.

A single count supports this clone. V and J are TRBV6-5 and TRBJ2-4, with D possibly matching TRBD2 (5 bases). The CDR3 sequence is 14 residues long. V gave up 2 bases and J gave up 9 bases, with 14 bases separating them. Germline values: CDR1 MNHEY, CDR2 SVGAGI. This chain's CDR3 is CASSYGVVGGIQYF. DNA of the CDR3: TGTGCCAGCAGTTACGGCGTCGTCGGAGGCATTCAGTACTTC.

The chain uses TRBV4-1 and TRBJ1-5; the D is unclear. Germline values: CDR1 MGHRA, CDR2 YSYEKL. This CDR3 contains 17 residues. V was cut by 1 base and J by 0 bases, with 13 bases left in between. In DNA, the CDR3 is TGCGCCAGCAGCCAAGCTACCACAGAAACTAGCAATCAGCCCCAGCATTTT. Protein product: CASSQATTETSNQPQHF.

The chain recombines TRBV13 with TRBJ2-1, with 12 positions matching TRBD2. The V gene end was trimmed by 0 bases and the J gene end by 6 bases; junction bases not matched to a gene: 3. The germline V gene encodes CDR1 PRHDT and CDR2 FYEKMQ (reference sequence). This CDR3 has 16 residues. The CDR3 coding sequence is TGTGCCAGCAGCTTAGGGCTAGCGGGAGGGGTCAATGAGCAGTTCTTC. Its translation is CASSLGLAGGVNEQFF.

V usage is TRBV12-1 and J usage is TRBJ1-2; TRBD1, as called in the table, went unchecked against the DNA. TRBV12-1 is deemed a pseudogene. The CDR3 spans 15 residues. The CDR3, as DNA: TGTGCCAGCAGCCCAACCCGGACACGGCCCTCCGGCTACACCTTC. This gives the protein CASSPTRTRPSGYTF.

The chain carries TRBV5-5 and TRBJ1-5; D not resolved. The CDR3 consists of 16 residues. The V and J ends lost 4 bases and 0 bases respectively, with 14 bases between them. Germline V gene data show CDR1 as SGHKS and CDR2 as YYEKEE (reference sequence). CDR3: CASSLLAPYSNQPQHF. The CDR3 DNA reads as TGTGCCAGCAGCCTCCTGGCACCTTATAGCAATCAGCCCCAGCATTTT.

The chain joins TRBV30 to TRBJ1-5; D may be TRBD1 (6 bases). From germline, CDR1 is GTSNPN and CDR2 SVGIG (reference sequence). Trimming pared 2 bases from V and 7 bases from J, leaving 12 bases between. The CDR3 is 13 amino acids. The CDR3 region has the DNA TGTGCCTGGAGTTTACACAGGGACCAGCCCCAGCATTTT. This translates into CAWSLHRDQPQHF.

The rearrangement uses TRBV7-3 and TRBJ2-1; a possible D gene is TRBD2 (6 bases). The CDR3 loop spans 14 amino acids. CDR1 is SGHTA and CDR2 is FQGTGA in the germline V gene. The V end lost 4 bases, the J end lost 6 bases, and 13 bases lay between the germline ends. The CDR3 is CASSYGSGFNEQFF. The CDR3 DNA reads TGTGCCAGCAGCTACGGTAGCGGTTTCAATGAGCAGTTCTTC.

The gene calls are TRBV2 and TRBJ2-3, with 7 bases fitting TRBD2. CDR1 SNHLY and CDR2 FYNNEI come from the germline V gene. There are 15 residues in the CDR3. V was clipped by 5 bases and J by 2 bases; unmatched bases: 7. CDR3 DNA: TGTGCCAGCAGTTCTTGGACTAGTGACACAGATACGCAGTATTTT. Its protein product is CASSSWTSDTDTQYF.

The V call is TRBV12-3 or TRBV12-4, the J call TRBJ2-4; D gene ambiguous. The CDR3 sequence is 13 residues long. The V end lost 3 bases, the J end lost 3 bases, and 6 bases lay between the germline ends. CDR3 DNA: TGTGCCAGCAGTTTCATAGGCAAAAACATTCAGTACTTC. Translating gives CASSFIGKNIQYF.

The V call is TRBV19, the J call TRBJ2-1; D may match TRBD1 or TRBD2 (5 bases each). V shed 7 bases and J shed 4 bases, with 20 bases lying between them. In germline, CDR1 is LNHDA, CDR2 SQIVND (reference sequence). The CDR3 runs to 16 residues. CDR3 coding DNA: TGTGCCAGTACCCCGACCCCGGGACCCGTATACAATGAGCAGTTCTTC. Translated: CASTPTPGPVYNEQFF.

The genes are TRBV12-3 or TRBV12-4 and TRBJ2-5; D possibly matches TRBD1 or TRBD2 (5 bases each). The V end was cut by 4 bases, the J end by 1 base, with 7 bases between. CDR3 length: 13 amino acids. CDR3 sequence reads: CASSWDLQETQYF. The CDR3 nucleotides read TGTGCCAGCAGTTGGGACCTCCAAGAGACCCAGTACTTC.

This chain uses TRBV11-2 with TRBJ2-3; D gene uncertain. V dropped 5 bases and J dropped 5 bases, with 8 bases sitting between them. This CDR3 region has 12 residues. The germline V gene encodes CDR1 SGHAT and CDR2 FQNNGV. The DNA for the CDR3 is TGTGCCAGCAGCCTACATCTAGATACGCAGTATTTT. Amino acid sequence: CASSLHLDTQYF.